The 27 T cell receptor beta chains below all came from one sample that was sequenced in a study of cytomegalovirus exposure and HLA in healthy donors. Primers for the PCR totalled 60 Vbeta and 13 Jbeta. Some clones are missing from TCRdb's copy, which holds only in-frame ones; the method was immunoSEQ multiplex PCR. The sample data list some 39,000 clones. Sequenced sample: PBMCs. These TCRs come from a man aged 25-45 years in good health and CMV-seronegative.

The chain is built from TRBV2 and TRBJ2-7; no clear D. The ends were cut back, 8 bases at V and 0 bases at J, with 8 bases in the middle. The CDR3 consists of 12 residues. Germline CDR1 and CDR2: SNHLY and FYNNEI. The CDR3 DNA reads TGTGCCAGCGAGGTCGACTCCTACGAGCAGTACTTC. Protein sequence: CASEVDSYEQYF.

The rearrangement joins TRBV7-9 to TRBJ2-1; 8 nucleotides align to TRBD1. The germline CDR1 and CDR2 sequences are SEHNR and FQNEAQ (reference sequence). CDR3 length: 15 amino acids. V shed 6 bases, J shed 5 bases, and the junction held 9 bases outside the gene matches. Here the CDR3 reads CASSLQGAIDNEQFF. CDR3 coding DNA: TGTGCCAGCAGTCTGCAGGGGGCCATTGACAATGAGCAGTTCTTC.

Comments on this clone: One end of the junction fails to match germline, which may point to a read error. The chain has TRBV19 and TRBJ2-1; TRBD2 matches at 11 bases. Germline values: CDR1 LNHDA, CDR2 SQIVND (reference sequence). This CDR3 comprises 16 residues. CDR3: CASSGGLADSDNEQFF. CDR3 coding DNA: TGTGCCAGTAGTGGGGGACTAGCGGACTCCGACAATGAGCAGTTCTTC. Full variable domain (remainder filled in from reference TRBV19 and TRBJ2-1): DGGITQSPKYLFRKEGQNVTLSCEQNLNHDAMYWYRQDPGQGLRLIYYSQIVNDFQKGDIAEGYSVSREKKESFPLTVTSAQKNPTAFYLCASSGGLADSDNEQFFGPGTRLTVL.

As DNA, the CDR3 is TGCGCCAGCAGCTTGGCTGGCGGGGGCACAGATACGCAGTATTTT. Translating gives CASSLAGGGTDTQYF. The chain uses TRBV5-1 and TRBJ2-3, with a possible D match to TRBD2 (6 bases). Trimming removed 0 bases from V and 1 base from J, with 9 bases in between. There are 15 residues in the CDR3. Germline V CDR1 and CDR2: SGHRS, YFSETQ. The whole variable domain, remainder taken from reference TRBV5-1 and TRBJ2-3, is KAGVTQTPRYLIKTRGQQVTLSCSPISGHRSVSWYQQTPGQGLQFLFEYFSETQRNKGNFPGRFSGRQFSNSRSEMNVSTLELGDSALYLCASSLAGGGTDTQYFGPGTRLTVL.

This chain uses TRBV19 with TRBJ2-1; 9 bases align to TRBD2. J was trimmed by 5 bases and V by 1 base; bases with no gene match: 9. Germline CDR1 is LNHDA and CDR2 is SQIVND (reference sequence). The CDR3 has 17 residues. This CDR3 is CASSIGRAGGLDNEQFF. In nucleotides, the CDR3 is TGTGCCAGTAGTATAGGTCGAGCGGGGGGCCTAGACAATGAGCAGTTCTTC.

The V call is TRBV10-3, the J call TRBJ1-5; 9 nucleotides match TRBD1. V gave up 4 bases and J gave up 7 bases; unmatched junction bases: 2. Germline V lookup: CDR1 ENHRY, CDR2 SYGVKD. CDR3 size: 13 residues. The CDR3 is CAISGTGDQPQHF. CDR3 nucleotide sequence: TGTGCCATCAGTGGGACAGGGGACCAGCCCCAGCATTTT.

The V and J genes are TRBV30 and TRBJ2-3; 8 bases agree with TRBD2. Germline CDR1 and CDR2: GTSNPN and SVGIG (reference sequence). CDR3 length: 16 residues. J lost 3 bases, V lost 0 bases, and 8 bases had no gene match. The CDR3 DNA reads TGTGCCTGGAGTGTGGGGGCCTCTAGCGGGACAGATACGCAGTATTTT. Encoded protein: CAWSVGASSGTDTQYF.

CDR3 nucleotide sequence: TGTGCCAGCAGTGATCCACGCTTTATGACAGGGGATGAGAGGAACACTGAAGCTTTCTTT. This gives the protein CASSDPRFMTGDERNTEAFF. The chain couples TRBV6-1 to TRBJ1-1, with TRBD1 matching 8 bases. Germline V gives CDR1 MNHNS, CDR2 SASEGT. The CDR3 is 20 residues long. V shed 3 bases and J 1 base; nucleotides not matched to a gene: 19.

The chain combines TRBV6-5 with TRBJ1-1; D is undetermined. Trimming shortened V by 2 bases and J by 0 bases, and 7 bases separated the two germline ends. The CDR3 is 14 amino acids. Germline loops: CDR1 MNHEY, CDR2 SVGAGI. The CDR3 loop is CASSYEGMNTEAFF. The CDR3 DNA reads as TGTGCCAGCAGTTACGAGGGTATGAACACTGAAGCTTTCTTT.

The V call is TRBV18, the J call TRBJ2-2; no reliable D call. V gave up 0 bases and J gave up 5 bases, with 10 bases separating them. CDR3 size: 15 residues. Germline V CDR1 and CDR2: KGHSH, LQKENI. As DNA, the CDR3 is TGTGCCAGCTCACCACCTGTGGGCCCTACCGGGGAGCTGTTTTTT. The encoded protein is CASSPPVGPTGELFF.

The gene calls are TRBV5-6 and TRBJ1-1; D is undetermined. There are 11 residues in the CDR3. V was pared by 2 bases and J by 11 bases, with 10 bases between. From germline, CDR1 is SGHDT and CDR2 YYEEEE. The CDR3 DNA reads TGTGCCAGCAGCTTAGGAGGGCGGGCTTTCTTT. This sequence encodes CASSLGGRAFF. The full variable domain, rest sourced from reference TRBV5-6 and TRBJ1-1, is DAGVTQSPTHLIKTRGQQVTLRCSPKSGHDTVSWYQQALGQGPQFIFQYYEEEERQRGNFPDRFSGHQFPNYSSELNVNALLLGDSALYLCASSLGGRAFFGQGTRLTVV.

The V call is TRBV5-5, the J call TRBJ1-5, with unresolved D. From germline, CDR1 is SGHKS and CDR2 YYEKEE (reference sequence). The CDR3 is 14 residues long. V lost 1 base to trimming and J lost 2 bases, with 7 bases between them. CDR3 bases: TGTGCCAGCAGCTTGTGGGGAGGCAATCAGCCCCAGCATTTT. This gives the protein CASSLWGGNQPQHF.

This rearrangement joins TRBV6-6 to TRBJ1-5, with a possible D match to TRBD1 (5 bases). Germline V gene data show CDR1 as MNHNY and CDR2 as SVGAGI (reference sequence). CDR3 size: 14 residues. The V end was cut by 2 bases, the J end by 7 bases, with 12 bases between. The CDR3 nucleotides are TGTGCCAGCAGTTACCCTGCCGGGGGACAGCCCCAGCATTTT. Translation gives CASSYPAGGQPQHF.

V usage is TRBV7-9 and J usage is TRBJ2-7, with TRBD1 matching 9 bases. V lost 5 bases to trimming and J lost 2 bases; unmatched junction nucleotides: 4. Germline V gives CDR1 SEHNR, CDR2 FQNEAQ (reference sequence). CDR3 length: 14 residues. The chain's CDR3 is CASSGTGIAYEQYF. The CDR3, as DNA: TGTGCCAGCAGCGGGACAGGGATCGCCTACGAGCAGTACTTC.

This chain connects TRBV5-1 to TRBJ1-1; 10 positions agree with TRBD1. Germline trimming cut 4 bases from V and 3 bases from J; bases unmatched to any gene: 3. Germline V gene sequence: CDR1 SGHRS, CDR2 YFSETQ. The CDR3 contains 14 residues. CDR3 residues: CASSSGQGDTEAFF. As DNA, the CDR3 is TGCGCCAGCAGCAGTGGACAGGGGGACACTGAAGCTTTCTTT.

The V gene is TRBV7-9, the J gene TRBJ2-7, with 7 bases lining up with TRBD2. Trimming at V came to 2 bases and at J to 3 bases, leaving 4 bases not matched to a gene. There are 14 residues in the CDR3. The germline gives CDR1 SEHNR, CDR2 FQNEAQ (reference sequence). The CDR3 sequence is CASSLNGRRYEQYF. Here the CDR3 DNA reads TGTGCCAGCAGCTTAAACGGGAGGCGCTACGAGCAGTACTTC.

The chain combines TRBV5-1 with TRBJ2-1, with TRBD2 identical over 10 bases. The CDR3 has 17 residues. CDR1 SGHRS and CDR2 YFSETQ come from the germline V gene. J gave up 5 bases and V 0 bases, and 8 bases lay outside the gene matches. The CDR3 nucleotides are TGCGCCAGCAGCTTGGCCGGGTGGACTAGCGGCCACAATGAGCAGTTCTTC. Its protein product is CASSLAGWTSGHNEQFF.

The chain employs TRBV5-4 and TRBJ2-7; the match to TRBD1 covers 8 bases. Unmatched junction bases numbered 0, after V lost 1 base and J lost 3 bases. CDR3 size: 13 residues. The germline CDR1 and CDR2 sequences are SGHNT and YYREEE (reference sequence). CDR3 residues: CASSLTGGYEQYF. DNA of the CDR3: TGTGCCAGCAGCTTGACAGGGGGCTACGAGCAGTACTTC.

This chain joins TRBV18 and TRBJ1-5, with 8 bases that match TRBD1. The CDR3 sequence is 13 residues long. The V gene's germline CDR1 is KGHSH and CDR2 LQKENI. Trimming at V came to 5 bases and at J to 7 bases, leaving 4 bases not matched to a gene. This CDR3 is CASSDQGAQPQHF. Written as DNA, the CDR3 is TGTGCCAGCTCAGACCAGGGGGCCCAGCCCCAGCATTTT.

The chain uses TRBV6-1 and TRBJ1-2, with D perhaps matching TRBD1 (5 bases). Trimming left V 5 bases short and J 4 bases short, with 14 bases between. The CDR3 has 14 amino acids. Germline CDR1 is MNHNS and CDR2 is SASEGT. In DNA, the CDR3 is TGTGCCAGCAGTCCCGACAGCGGGCCCTATGGCTACACCTTC. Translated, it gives CASSPDSGPYGYTF.

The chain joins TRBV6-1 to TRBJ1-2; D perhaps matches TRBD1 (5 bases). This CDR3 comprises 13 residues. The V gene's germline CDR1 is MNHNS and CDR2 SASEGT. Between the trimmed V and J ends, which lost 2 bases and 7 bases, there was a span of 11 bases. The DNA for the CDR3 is TGTGCCAGCAGTGAATGGGAGGGGACTGGCTACACCTTC. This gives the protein CASSEWEGTGYTF.

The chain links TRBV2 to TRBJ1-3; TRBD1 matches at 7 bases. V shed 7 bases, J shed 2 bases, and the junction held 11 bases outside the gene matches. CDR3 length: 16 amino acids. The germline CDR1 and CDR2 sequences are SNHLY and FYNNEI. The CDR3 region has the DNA TGTGCCAGCACTAAACCGGGACAGCGCGCTGGAAACACCATATATTTT. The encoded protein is CASTKPGQRAGNTIYF.

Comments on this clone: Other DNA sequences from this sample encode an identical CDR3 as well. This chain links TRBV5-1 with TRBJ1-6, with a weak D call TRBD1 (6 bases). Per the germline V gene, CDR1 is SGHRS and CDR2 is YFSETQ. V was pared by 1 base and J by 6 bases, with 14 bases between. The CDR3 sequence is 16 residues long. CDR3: CASSLRHREGNSPLHF. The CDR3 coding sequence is TGCGCCAGCAGCTTGAGGCACAGGGAAGGTAATTCACCCCTCCACTTT.

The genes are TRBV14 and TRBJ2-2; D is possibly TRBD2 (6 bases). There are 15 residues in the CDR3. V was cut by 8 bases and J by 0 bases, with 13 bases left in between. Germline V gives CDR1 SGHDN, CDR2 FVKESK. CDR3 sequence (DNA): TGTGCCAGCTCCCGGGGGTCCCCGAACACCGGGGAGCTGTTTTTT. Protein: CASSRGSPNTGELFF. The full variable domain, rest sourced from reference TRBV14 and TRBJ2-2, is EAGVTQFPSHSVIEKGQTVTLRCDPISGHDNLYWYRRVMGKEIKFLLHFVKESKQDESGMPNNRFLAERTGGTYSTLKVQPAELEDSGVYFCASSRGSPNTGELFFGEGSRLTVL.

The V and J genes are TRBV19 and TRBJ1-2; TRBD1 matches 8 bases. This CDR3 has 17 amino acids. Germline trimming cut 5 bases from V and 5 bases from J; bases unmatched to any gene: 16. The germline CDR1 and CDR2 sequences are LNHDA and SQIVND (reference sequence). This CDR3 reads CASSVHLRGQELYGYTF. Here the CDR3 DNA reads TGTGCCAGTAGTGTCCATCTCAGGGGGCAGGAATTGTATGGCTACACCTTC.

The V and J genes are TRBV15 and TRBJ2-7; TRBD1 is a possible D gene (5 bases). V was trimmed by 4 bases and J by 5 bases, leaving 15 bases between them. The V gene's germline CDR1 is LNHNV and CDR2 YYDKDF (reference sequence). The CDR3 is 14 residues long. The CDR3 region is CATSKVRESNEQYF. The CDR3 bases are TGTGCCACCAGCAAGGTCAGGGAATCCAACGAGCAGTACTTC.

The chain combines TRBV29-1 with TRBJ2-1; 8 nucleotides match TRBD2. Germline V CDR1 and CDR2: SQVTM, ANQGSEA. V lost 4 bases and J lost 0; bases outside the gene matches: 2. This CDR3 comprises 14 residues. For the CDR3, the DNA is TGCAGCGTTGGGACTAGCAACTCCTACAATGAGCAGTTCTTC. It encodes CSVGTSNSYNEQFF.